One sample yielded the 21 T cell receptor beta chains listed below, sequenced in a study of blood T cell repertoires in COVID-19. Assay: immunoSEQ multiplex PCR; the TCRdb copy retains only in-frame clones and omits some. The sample shows roughly 260,000 clones, about nine tenths of them seen only once. Material for sequencing was peripheral blood. The receptors were sampled from a man between 35 and 55 years old who had recovered from COVID-19.

CDR3 nucleotide sequence: TGTGCCAGCAGTTTATTGGGGGGCTATGGCTACACCTTC. Translated, it gives CASSLLGGYGYTF. The chain carries TRBV12-3 or TRBV12-4 and TRBJ1-2, with D tentatively TRBD1 (5 bases). Trimming took off 2 bases at V and 4 bases at J, with 8 bases between the two ends. CDR3 size: 13 residues.

The CDR3 is CASSLGLYTGELFF. The CDR3 nucleotides read TGTGCCAGCAGCTTGGGACTTTACACCGGGGAGCTGTTTTTT. V usage is TRBV5-6 and J usage is TRBJ2-2; unclear D gene. Germline values: CDR1 SGHDT, CDR2 YYEEEE. The CDR3 sequence is 14 residues long. The V gene lost 0 bases and the J gene lost 3 bases, with 6 bases spanning the gap.

The chain uses TRBV21-1 and TRBJ2-5; TRBD1 was called by the table and not checked on the DNA. TRBV21-1 is reported as a pseudogene. This CDR3 is built from 19 residues. The CDR3 sequence is CASTPQPRQGLLDGETQYF. The CDR3 bases are TGTGCCAGCACCCCACAGCCGAGACAGGGGTTATTAGACGGAGAGACCCAGTACTTC.

This chain joins TRBV27 and TRBJ2-7, with a possible D match to TRBD1 (6 bases). This CDR3 spans 15 amino acids. V lost 4 bases and J lost 3, with 16 bases in between. Per the germline V gene, CDR1 is MNHEY and CDR2 is SMNVEV (reference sequence). The chain's CDR3 is CASSSSQGIVYEQYF. CDR3 nucleotide sequence: TGTGCCAGCAGTTCCTCCCAGGGGATAGTCTACGAGCAGTACTTC.

This chain joins TRBV11-2 and TRBJ2-3; TRBD2 agrees at 7 bases. CDR3 length: 16 residues. J gave up 0 bases and V 0 bases, and 3 bases lay outside the gene matches. CDR1 is SGHAT and CDR2 is FQNNGV in the germline V gene. The CDR3 here is CASSLDWGGSTDTQYF. The CDR3 bases are TGTGCCAGCAGCTTAGATTGGGGGGGTAGCACAGATACGCAGTATTTT.

The rearrangement joins TRBV27 to TRBJ2-2; D gene unclear. Trimming stripped 7 bases from V and 5 bases from J, with 8 bases between. The germline CDR1 and CDR2 sequences are MNHEY and SMNVEV (reference sequence). This CDR3 region has 12 residues. In nucleotides, the CDR3 is TGTGCCAGCACCCATCGGACCGGGGAGCTGTTTTTT. This codes for CASTHRTGELFF.

This chain uses TRBV27 with TRBJ2-4; D perhaps matches TRBD1 (6 bases). This CDR3 is 13 amino acids long. V lost 6 bases to trimming and J lost 6 bases, with 12 bases between them. Germline values: CDR1 MNHEY, CDR2 SMNVEV (reference sequence). The CDR3 protein is CASRSPQGNIQYF. The CDR3 DNA reads TGTGCCAGCAGATCTCCACAGGGAAACATTCAGTACTTC.

The DNA of the CDR3 is TGTGCCAGCAGCCAAGAAGTAGCGGGGCTCACAGATACGCAGTATTTT. It encodes CASSQEVAGLTDTQYF. The chain has TRBV4-2 and TRBJ2-3, with 8 bases fitting TRBD2. V was clipped by 0 bases and J by 2 bases; unmatched bases: 4. Germline V gene sequence: CDR1 LGHNA, CDR2 YNFKEQ. There are 16 residues in the CDR3.

The chain uses TRBV7-8 and TRBJ2-5, with a tentative D call TRBD1 (5 bases). This CDR3 region has 15 residues. The germline V gene has CDR1 SGHVS and CDR2 FQNEAQ. V lost 1 base, J lost 5 bases, and 14 bases lay in between. CDR3 in DNA: TGTGCCAGCAGCTTAGAGAACAAGGGGCCCGAGACCCAGTACTTC. Amino acid sequence: CASSLENKGPETQYF.

V is TRBV2 and J is TRBJ2-7; 10 bases line up with TRBD1. V dropped 2 bases and J dropped 5; count of bases not matched to a gene: 12. In germline, CDR1 is SNHLY, CDR2 FYNNEI. The CDR3 is made up of 17 amino acids. The CDR3 is CASSERRRDRGFHEQYF. CDR3 nucleotides: TGTGCCAGCAGTGAAAGACGACGGGACAGGGGTTTCCACGAGCAGTACTTC.

V usage is TRBV5-1 and J usage is TRBJ2-1, with D possibly being TRBD1 (6 bases). The CDR3 covers 14 residues. Germline CDR1 SGHRS, CDR2 YFSETQ. V lost 0 bases and J lost 6, with 10 bases in between. CDR3 coding DNA: TGCGCCAGCAGCTTGGGGGGGCGATTCAATGAGCAGTTCTTC. Translated, it gives CASSLGGRFNEQFF.

This sequence joins TRBV13 and TRBJ1-1; TRBD1 matches 8 bases. V trimming: 5 bases; J trimming: 6 bases; junction bases outside the gene matches: 5. Germline CDR1 is PRHDT and CDR2 is FYEKMQ (reference sequence). This CDR3 spans 13 amino acids. CDR3 bases: TGTGCCAGCAGCCCAGGGGGCCCCGCTGAAGCTTTCTTT. Its translation is CASSPGGPAEAFF.

The chain carries TRBV3-1 (or the pseudogene TRBV3-2) and TRBJ1-2; 8 positions match TRBD1. V gave up 4 bases and J gave up 5 bases; unmatched junction bases: 18. CDR1 and CDR2 (germline): LGHDT, YNNKEL (reference sequence). CDR3 size: 18 residues. The CDR3 loop reads CASSLPTGTGGDMYGYTF. The DNA for the CDR3 is TGTGCCAGCAGCCTCCCAACTGGTACAGGGGGGGATATGTATGGCTACACCTTC.

The chain joins TRBV27 to TRBJ2-7; 11 bases align to TRBD2. The trim removed 2 bases at V and 2 bases at J, leaving 11 bases unmatched. The CDR3 extends over 18 amino acids. Germline V gene sequence: CDR1 MNHEY, CDR2 SMNVEV (reference sequence). The CDR3 bases are TGTGCCAGCAGTTTACGTCCGACTAGCGGGGCAGGAACCTACGAGCAGTACTTC. It codes for CASSLRPTSGAGTYEQYF.

The count of this clone is one. This chain connects TRBV3-1 (or the pseudogene TRBV3-2) to TRBJ2-7; D uncertain. The CDR3 extends over 12 amino acids. CDR1 LGHDT and CDR2 YNNKEL come from the germline V gene (reference sequence). The V and J ends lost 2 bases and 3 bases respectively, with 5 bases between them. Written as DNA, the CDR3 is TGTGCCAGCAGCCAAACAAACTACGAGCAGTACTTC. Translation gives CASSQTNYEQYF.

The chain employs TRBV7-2 and TRBJ2-5, with 8 bases matching TRBD2. Looked up from germline, CDR1 is SGHTA and CDR2 is FQGNSA. The length of the CDR3 is 18 residues. J lost 7 bases, V lost 6 bases, and 22 bases had no gene match. The CDR3 here is CASSRRVGREATGGTQYF. The CDR3 coding sequence is TGTGCCAGCAGTCGACGCGTGGGGCGGGAGGCCACGGGGGGGACCCAGTACTTC.

The chain joins TRBV7-9 to TRBJ2-7; D call uncertain. Between the trimmed V and J ends, which lost 5 bases and 3 bases, there was a span of 8 bases. The germline V gene encodes CDR1 SEHNR and CDR2 FQNEAQ (reference sequence). The CDR3 consists of 12 residues. CDR3 sequence (DNA): TGTGCCAGCAGCCCCCACAGCTACGAGCAGTACTTC. Protein sequence: CASSPHSYEQYF.

This clone was seen a few times. This rearrangement joins TRBV4-1 to TRBJ2-7; D possibly corresponds to TRBD2 (5 bases). The CDR3 loop spans 13 amino acids. From germline, CDR1 is MGHRA and CDR2 YSYEKL. V lost 3 bases and J 2 bases, leaving 8 bases between the germline ends. CDR3 DNA sequence: TGCGCCAGCAGCCACGGACTCACCTACGAGCAGTACTTC. It translates to CASSHGLTYEQYF.

The V and J genes are TRBV2 and TRBJ2-4; 8 bases are a match to TRBD1. J lost 1 base, V lost 5 bases, and 4 bases had no gene match. Germline V gene lookup returns CDR1 SNHLY and CDR2 FYNNEI. This CDR3 is 15 amino acids long. The CDR3: CASSPRQGAKNIQYF. The CDR3 DNA reads TGTGCCAGCAGTCCACGACAGGGGGCCAAAAACATTCAGTACTTC.

This clone turned up a few times. The chain links TRBV27 to TRBJ1-5; 7 bases are shared with TRBD1. J lost 0 bases, V lost 4 bases, and 6 bases had no gene match. The CDR3 length is 16 residues. Germline CDR1 reads MNHEY; CDR2 reads SMNVEV (reference sequence). CDR3 nucleotides: TGTGCCAGCAGTTCTAGTCAGGGGGATAGCAATCAGCCCCAGCATTTT. Encoded protein: CASSSSQGDSNQPQHF.

This sequence joins TRBV7-9 and TRBJ2-7, with a weak D call TRBD1 (6 bases). V gave up 5 bases and J gave up 0 bases, with 14 bases separating them. Germline CDR1 and CDR2: SEHNR and FQNEAQ (reference sequence). This CDR3 comprises 15 residues. In nucleotides, the CDR3 is TGTGCCAGCAGCCCGCCAGGGGTGTACTCCTACGAGCAGTACTTC. Translating it yields CASSPPGVYSYEQYF.